This is a list of T cell receptor beta chains from one sample in a study of blood T cell repertoires in COVID-19. Repertoires were generated with immunoSEQ multiplex PCR, while TCRdb's copy carries only in-frame clones and drops some. Of under 350,000 clones listed, about 89% are singletons. Sequenced material: peripheral blood. The origin of the receptors is a man between 45 and 60 years old with acute or convalescent COVID-19. Both conserved end residues are part of each CDR3. The order of the fields is V gene, D gene, clone size, J gene, CDR3 protein, CDR3 DNA. D genes are given only for firm matches. Rows give clone size only sometimes, using once, few, many, or a class for an expanded clone.

>TRBV18|NA|NA|TRBJ1-2
CASSPVQPYGYTF
TGTGCCAGCTCACCAGTACAGCCCTATGGCTACACCTTC
>TRBV6-5|NA|NA|TRBJ2-1
CASSSTVEEYNEQFF
TGTGCCAGCAGTTCGACAGTTGAAGAGTACAATGAGCAGTTCTTC
>TRBV7-2|NA|NA|TRBJ2-7
CASSFRGEQYF
TGTGCCAGCAGCTTTCGAGGCGAGCAGTACTTC
>TRBV7-9|NA|NA|TRBJ1-2
CASSTTGTTYGYTF
TGTGCCAGCAGCACAACGGGGACAACCTATGGCTACACCTTC
>TRBV7-6|NA|NA|TRBJ1-4
CASSSPPLESNEKLFF
TGTGCCAGCAGCTCGCCCCCCTTAGAGTCTAATGAAAAACTGTTTTTT
>TRBV6-6|TRBD1|NA|TRBJ2-7
CASSLTPWDRGSYEQYF
TGTGCCAGCAGTCTAACCCCTTGGGACAGGGGAAGTTACGAGCAGTACTTC
>TRBV30|TRBD1|NA|TRBJ1-2
CAWDRGLYGYTF
TGTGCCTGGGACAGGGGCCTTTATGGCTACACCTTC
>TRBV30|TRBD1|NA|TRBJ1-5
CAWGTAQPQHF
TGTGCCTGGGGGACAGCCCAGCCCCAGCATTTT
>TRBV6-6|TRBD1|once|TRBJ2-1
CATGQGTYNEQFF
TGTGCCACTGGACAGGGCACCTACAATGAGCAGTTCTTC
>TRBV6-5|NA|NA|TRBJ2-3
CASTPGQFTDTQYF
TGTGCCAGCACTCCAGGACAGTTCACAGATACGCAGTATTTT
>TRBV11-2|NA|NA|TRBJ2-7
CASSLGPGGGSYEQYF
TGTGCCAGCAGCTTAGGCCCTGGCGGCGGCTCCTACGAGCAGTACTTC
>TRBV10-3|NA|NA|TRBJ2-1
CAISVGGQAYNEQFF
TGTGCCATCAGTGTCGGTGGACAAGCTTACAATGAGCAGTTCTTC
>TRBV9|NA|few|TRBJ1-1
CASSVGDTEAFF
TGTGCCAGCAGCGTAGGAGACACTGAAGCTTTCTTT